This T cell receptor beta chain was profiled in a study of blood T cell repertoires in COVID-19. Across the whole study: COVID-19 samples, acute and convalescent, were from the United States, Italy and Spain. T cells, B-cell-depleted T cells, or PBMCs provided the cDNA or gDNA that served as material.

The CDR3 extends over 14 amino acids. Trimming cost V 7 bases and J 3 bases, with 13 bases left between them. The germline CDR1 and CDR2 sequences are SGHTS and YDEGEE. Methods used by the authors: Amplification with reference gene primers provided the estimates of nucleated cell counts. Assay used: immunoSEQ multiplex PCR; TCRdb lists only in-frame clones, some missing. The V and J calls and clone size are taken from that table; D and trimming were inferred from the DNA. Of about 150,000 clones listed, around 78% are singletons. The TCR originated in an elderly man with acute or convalescent COVID-19. The rearrangement uses TRBV5-8 and TRBJ1-4, with a tentative D call TRBD1 (5 bases). The sequencing input was peripheral blood. This CDR3 reads CASQSGGPNEKLFF. CDR3 nucleotide sequence: TGTGCCAGCCAGTCGGGGGGACCTAATGAAAAACTGTTTTTT.